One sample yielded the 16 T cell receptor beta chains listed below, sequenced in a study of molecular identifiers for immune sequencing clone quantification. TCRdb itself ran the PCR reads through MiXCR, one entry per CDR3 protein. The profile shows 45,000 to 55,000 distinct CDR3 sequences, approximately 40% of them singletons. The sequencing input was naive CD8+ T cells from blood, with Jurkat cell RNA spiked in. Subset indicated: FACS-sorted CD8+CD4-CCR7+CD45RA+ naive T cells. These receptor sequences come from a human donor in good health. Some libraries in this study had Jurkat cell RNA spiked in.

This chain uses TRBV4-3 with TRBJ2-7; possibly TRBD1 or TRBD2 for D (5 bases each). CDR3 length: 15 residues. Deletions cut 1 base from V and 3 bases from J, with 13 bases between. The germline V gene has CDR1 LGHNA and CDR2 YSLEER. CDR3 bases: TGCGCCAGCAGCCAAGGTCAGGATGGGGGCTACGAGCAGTACTTC. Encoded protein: CASSQGQDGGYEQYF.

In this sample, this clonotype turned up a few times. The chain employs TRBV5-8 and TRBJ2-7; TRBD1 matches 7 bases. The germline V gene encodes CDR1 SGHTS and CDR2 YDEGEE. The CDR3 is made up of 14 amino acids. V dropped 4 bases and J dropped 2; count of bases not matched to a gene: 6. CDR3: CASSPTGTAYEQYF. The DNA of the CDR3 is TGTGCCAGCAGCCCAACCGGGACAGCCTACGAGCAGTACTTC.

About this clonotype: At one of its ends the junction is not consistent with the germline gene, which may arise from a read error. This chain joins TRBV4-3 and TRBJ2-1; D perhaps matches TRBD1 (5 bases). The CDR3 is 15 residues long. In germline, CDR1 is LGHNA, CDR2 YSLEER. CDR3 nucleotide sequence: TGCGCCAGCAGCCAACAGGGTAGCTCCAACAATGAGCAGTTCTTC. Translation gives CASSQQGSSNNEQFF.

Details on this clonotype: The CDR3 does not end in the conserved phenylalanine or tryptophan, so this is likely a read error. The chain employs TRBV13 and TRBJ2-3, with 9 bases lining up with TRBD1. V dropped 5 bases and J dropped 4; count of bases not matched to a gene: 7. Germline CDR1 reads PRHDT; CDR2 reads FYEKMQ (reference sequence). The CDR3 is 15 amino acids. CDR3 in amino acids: CASSTGQGSADTQYS. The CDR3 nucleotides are TGTGCCAGCAGCACTGGACAGGGGTCCGCAGATACGCAGTATTCT.

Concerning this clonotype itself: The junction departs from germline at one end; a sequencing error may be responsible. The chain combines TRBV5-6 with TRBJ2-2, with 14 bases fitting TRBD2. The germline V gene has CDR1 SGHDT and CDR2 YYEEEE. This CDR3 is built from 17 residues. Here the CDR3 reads CASSFGTSGSQTGEQFF. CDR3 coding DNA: TGTGCCAGCAGCTTCGGGACTAGCGGGAGTCAGACCGGGGAGCAGTTTTTT. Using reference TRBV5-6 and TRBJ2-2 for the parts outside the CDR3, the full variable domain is DAGVTQSPTHLIKTRGQQVTLRCSPKSGHDTVSWYQQALGQGPQFIFQYYEEEERQRGNFPDRFSGHQFPNYSSELNVNALLLGDSALYLCASSFGTSGSQTGEQFFGEGSRLTVL.

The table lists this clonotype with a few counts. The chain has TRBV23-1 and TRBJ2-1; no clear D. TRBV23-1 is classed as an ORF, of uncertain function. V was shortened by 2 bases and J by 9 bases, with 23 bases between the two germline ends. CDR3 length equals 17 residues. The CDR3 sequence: CASSQNRVSWSNREQFF. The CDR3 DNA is TGCGCCAGCAGTCAAAATCGAGTCAGTTGGAGTAACCGTGAGCAGTTCTTC.

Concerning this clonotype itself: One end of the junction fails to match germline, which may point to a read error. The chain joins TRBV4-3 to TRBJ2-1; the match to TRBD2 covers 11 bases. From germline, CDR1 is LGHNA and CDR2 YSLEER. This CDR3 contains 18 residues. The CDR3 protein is CASSQDPTSGATYNEQSF. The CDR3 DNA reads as TGCGCCAGCAGCCAAGATCCGACTAGCGGGGCAACCTACAATGAGCAGTCCTTC.

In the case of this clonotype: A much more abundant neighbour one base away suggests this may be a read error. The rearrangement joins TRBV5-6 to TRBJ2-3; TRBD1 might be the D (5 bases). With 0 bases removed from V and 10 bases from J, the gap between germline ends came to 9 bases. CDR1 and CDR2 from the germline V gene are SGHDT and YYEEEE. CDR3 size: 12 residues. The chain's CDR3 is CASSLGRGPQYF. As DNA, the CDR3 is TGTGCCAGCAGCTTGGGAAGGGGCCCGCAGTATTTT.

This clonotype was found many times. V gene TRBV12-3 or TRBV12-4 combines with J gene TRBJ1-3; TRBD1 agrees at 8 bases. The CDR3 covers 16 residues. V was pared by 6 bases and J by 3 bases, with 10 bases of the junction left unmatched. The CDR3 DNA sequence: TGTGCCAGCAGATCCATAACGACAGGGGTTGGAAACACCATATATTTT. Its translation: CASRSITTGVGNTIYF.

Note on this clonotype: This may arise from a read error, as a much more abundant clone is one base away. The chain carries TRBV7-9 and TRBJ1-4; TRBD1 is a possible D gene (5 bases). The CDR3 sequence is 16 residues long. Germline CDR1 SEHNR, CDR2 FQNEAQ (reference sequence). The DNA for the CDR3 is TGTGCCAACAGCTCACCGTTCCGGCAGGGAGGTGAAAAACTGTTTTTT. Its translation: CANSSPFRQGGEKLFF.

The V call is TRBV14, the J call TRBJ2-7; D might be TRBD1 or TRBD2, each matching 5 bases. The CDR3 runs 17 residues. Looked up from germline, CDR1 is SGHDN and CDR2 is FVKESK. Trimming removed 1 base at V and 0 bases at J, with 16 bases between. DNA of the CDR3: TGTGCCAGCAGCCAAGCCACCCGGGGCGGACTCTCCTACGAGCAGTACTTC. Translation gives CASSQATRGGLSYEQYF.

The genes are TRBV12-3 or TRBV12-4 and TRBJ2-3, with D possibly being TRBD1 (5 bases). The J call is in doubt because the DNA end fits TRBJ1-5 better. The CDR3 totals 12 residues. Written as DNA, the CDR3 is TGTGCCAGCACCCGCGGAACAGGTACGCAGCATTTT. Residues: CASTRGTGTQHF.

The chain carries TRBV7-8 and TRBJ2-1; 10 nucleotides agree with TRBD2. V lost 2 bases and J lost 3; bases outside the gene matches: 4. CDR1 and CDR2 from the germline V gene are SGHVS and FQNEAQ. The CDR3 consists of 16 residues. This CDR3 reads CASSLTRLAGYNEQFF. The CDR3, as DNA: TGTGCCAGCAGCTTAACCCGACTAGCGGGCTACAATGAGCAGTTCTTC.

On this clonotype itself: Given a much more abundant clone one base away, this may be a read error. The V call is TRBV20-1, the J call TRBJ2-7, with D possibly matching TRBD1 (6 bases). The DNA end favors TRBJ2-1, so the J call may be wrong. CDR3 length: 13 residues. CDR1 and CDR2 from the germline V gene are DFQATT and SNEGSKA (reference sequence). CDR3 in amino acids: CSARRAGEFEQFF. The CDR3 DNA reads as TGCAGTGCTAGGCGGGCAGGGGAATTCGAGCAGTTCTTC.

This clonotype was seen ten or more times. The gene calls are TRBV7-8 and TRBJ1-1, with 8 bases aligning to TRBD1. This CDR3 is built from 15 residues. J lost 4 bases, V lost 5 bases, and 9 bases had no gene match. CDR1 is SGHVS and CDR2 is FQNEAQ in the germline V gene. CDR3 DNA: TGTGCCAGCAGCCGTAGGACAGGGAGGGTCACTGAAGCTTTCTTT. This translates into CASSRRTGRVTEAFF.

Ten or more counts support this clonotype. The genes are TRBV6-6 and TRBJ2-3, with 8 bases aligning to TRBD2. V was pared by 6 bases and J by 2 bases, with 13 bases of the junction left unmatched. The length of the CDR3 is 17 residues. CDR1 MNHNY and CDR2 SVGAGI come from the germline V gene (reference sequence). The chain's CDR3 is CASSPFHLAGYTDTQYF. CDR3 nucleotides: TGTGCCAGCAGCCCCTTTCATCTAGCGGGTTACACAGATACGCAGTATTTT.